These 8 T cell receptor beta chains were all obtained from the same sample, sequenced in a study of cytomegalovirus exposure and HLA in healthy donors. With 60 Vbeta and 13 Jbeta primers, the PCR was carried out. TCRdb keeps only in-frame clones here, not all; method: immunoSEQ multiplex PCR. The table shows more than 50,000 clones, with approximately 80% occurring only once. The source material was PBMCs. All receptors derive from a female donor in good health and CMV-seronegative.

The chain has TRBV28 and TRBJ2-3; D call uncertain. V was pared by 8 bases and J by 2 bases, with 14 bases between. This CDR3 has 14 residues. Germline CDR1 and CDR2: MDHEN and SYDVKM. This chain's CDR3 is CASLSESTTDTQYF. The DNA for the CDR3 is TGTGCCAGCCTATCGGAGTCAACCACAGATACGCAGTATTTT. The full variable domain, with the rest looked up from reference TRBV28 and TRBJ2-3, is DVKVTQSSRYLVKRTGEKVFLECVQDMDHENMFWYRQDPGLGLRLIYFSYDVKMKEKGDIPEGYSVSREKKERFSLILESASTNQTSMYLCASLSESTTDTQYFGPGTRLTVL.

This clone was detected once. The chain has TRBV5-1 and TRBJ2-1, with TRBD2 matching 10 bases. V trimming: 4 bases; J trimming: 10 bases; junction bases outside the gene matches: 14. The CDR3 runs to 16 residues. CDR1 is SGHRS and CDR2 is YFSETQ in the germline V gene. CDR3 nucleotide sequence: TGCGCCAGCAGCGTGGGGACTAGCGTCTTCCTTATGGAGCAGTTCTTC. Translating it yields CASSVGTSVFLMEQFF.

The chain has TRBV6-6 and TRBJ2-3; maybe TRBD2 (5 bases). Germline V gene lookup returns CDR1 MNHNY and CDR2 SVGAGI (reference sequence). Trimming removed 7 bases from V and 6 bases from J, with 14 bases in between. The CDR3 length is 13 residues. In nucleotides, the CDR3 is TGTGCCAGCATAGCGAGGCCTCGGGATACGCAGTATTTT. It is translated as CASIARPRDTQYF.

The chain is built from TRBV28 and TRBJ1-4; D possibly corresponds to TRBD1 (5 bases). In germline, CDR1 is MDHEN, CDR2 SYDVKM. V was clipped by 5 bases and J by 8 bases, with 15 bases between them. The length of the CDR3 is 14 residues. CDR3 sequence (DNA): TGTGCCAGCAGTCCATCATCGCGGGGGGAAAAACTGTTTTTT. This sequence encodes CASSPSSRGEKLFF. Combining the CDR3 with reference TRBV28 and TRBJ1-4 gives the whole variable domain DVKVTQSSRYLVKRTGEKVFLECVQDMDHENMFWYRQDPGLGLRLIYFSYDVKMKEKGDIPEGYSVSREKKERFSLILESASTNQTSMYLCASSPSSRGEKLFFGSGTQLSVL.

Here the CDR3 reads CASSLAGRDGAYEQYF. In nucleotides, the CDR3 is TGCGCCAGCAGCTTGGCGGGAAGGGATGGGGCCTACGAGCAGTACTTC. The chain links TRBV5-1 to TRBJ2-7; a weak D match, TRBD2 (5 bases). The V gene lost 0 bases and the J gene lost 2 bases, with 15 bases spanning the gap. The CDR3 totals 16 residues. Germline assignment: CDR1 SGHRS and CDR2 YFSETQ.

The V gene is TRBV10-3, the J gene TRBJ1-1, with TRBD1 identical over 7 bases. The CDR3 covers 13 residues. V shed 8 bases and J 5 bases; nucleotides not matched to a gene: 8. From germline, CDR1 is ENHRY and CDR2 SYGVKD. CDR3 sequence (DNA): TGTGCCATCGGGCAGGGGGGCCGGACTGAAGCTTTCTTT. This gives the protein CAIGQGGRTEAFF.

The chain has TRBV11-3 and TRBJ2-3; D is possibly TRBD2 (6 bases). V shed 4 bases and J shed 6 bases, with 11 bases lying between them. CDR1 and CDR2 (germline): SGHNT, YENEEA. The CDR3 extends over 13 amino acids. In DNA form, the CDR3 reads TGTGCCAGCAGCTCAGTCCGGGGGGATACGCAGTATTTT. This gives the protein CASSSVRGDTQYF.

The V and J genes are TRBV28 and TRBJ2-3; 8 bases fit TRBD1. The CDR3 sequence is 17 residues long. Losses at the gene ends were 2 bases for V and 4 bases for J; bases not matched to a gene: 11. Germline V CDR1 and CDR2: MDHEN, SYDVKM. The CDR3 region has the DNA TGTGCCAGCAGTTTACAGTCGGCCAGGGGGCACTCAGATACGCAGTATTTT. Amino acid sequence: CASSLQSARGHSDTQYF.